The 8 T cell receptor beta chains in this list originate from one sample, sequenced in a study of somatic mutations in cytotoxic T cells in rheumatoid arthritis. Measured with immunoSEQ multiplex PCR; TCRdb has only the in-frame clones, and not every one. The repertoire holds about 29,000 clones, with around 90% as singletons. Sequenced: CD8+ T cells sorted from blood. Every receptor here comes from an adult with rheumatoid arthritis.

This chain links TRBV4-1 with TRBJ1-2, with D maybe TRBD1 (5 bases). This CDR3 has 15 residues. Trimming shortened V by 0 bases and J by 4 bases, and 12 bases separated the two germline ends. In germline, CDR1 is MGHRA, CDR2 YSYEKL. The CDR3, as DNA: TGCGCCAGCAGCCAAGAAAACGGAGGGGCCTATGGCTACACCTTC. This encodes CASSQENGGAYGYTF.

The chain links TRBV29-1 to TRBJ2-2, with a tentative D call TRBD2 (5 bases). The CDR3 runs to 11 residues. The ends were cut back, 6 bases at V and 7 bases at J, with 9 bases in the middle. Germline V gene data show CDR1 as SQVTM and CDR2 as ANQGSEA. CDR3 in amino acids: CSVRGIGELFF. In DNA form, the CDR3 reads TGCAGCGTACGGGGTATCGGGGAGCTGTTTTTT.

This sequence joins TRBV7-9 and TRBJ2-4; D is unclear. Germline loops: CDR1 SEHNR, CDR2 FQNEAQ (reference sequence). Between the trimmed V and J ends, which lost 4 bases and 5 bases, there was a span of 12 bases. The CDR3 contains 14 residues. The CDR3 bases are TGTGCCAGCAGCTCGCCCGAGTATGAAAACATTCAGTACTTC. Its protein product is CASSSPEYENIQYF.

The chain combines TRBV7-6 with TRBJ2-3; D unresolved. Looked up from germline, CDR1 is SGHVS and CDR2 is FNYEAQ. V lost 4 bases to trimming and J lost 5 bases, with 10 bases between them. The CDR3 extends over 13 amino acids. CDR3 residues: CASSWDGLDTQYF. The CDR3 DNA reads as TGTGCCAGCAGCTGGGATGGTCTAGATACGCAGTATTTT.

This chain connects TRBV27 to TRBJ2-7; 11 bases agree with TRBD1. CDR3 length: 15 amino acids. The V gene end was trimmed by 4 bases and the J gene end by 4 bases; junction bases not matched to a gene: 6. Germline V gene sequence: CDR1 MNHEY, CDR2 SMNVEV (reference sequence). CDR3 nucleotides: TGTGCCAGCAGTTGGACAGGGGGCTATTTTTACGAGCAGTACTTC. It encodes CASSWTGGYFYEQYF.

The chain employs TRBV20-1 and TRBJ1-1; maybe TRBD1 (6 bases). The V end lost 6 bases, the J end lost 11 bases, and 16 bases lay between the germline ends. Germline V gene data show CDR1 as DFQATT and CDR2 as SNEGSKA (reference sequence). This CDR3 is built from 11 residues. In DNA, the CDR3 is TGCAGTGCACCCTGGGCAGGGGTTGCTTTCTTT. It encodes CSAPWAGVAFF.

The chain carries TRBV13 and TRBJ2-1, with D possibly being TRBD2 (6 bases). Germline CDR1 reads PRHDT; CDR2 reads FYEKMQ (reference sequence). This CDR3 is 16 amino acids long. V shed 1 base and J shed 7 bases, with 17 bases lying between them. CDR3 region: CASSLAGRDNRNEQFF. The CDR3 DNA reads TGTGCCAGCAGCTTAGCCGGGAGAGATAATCGAAATGAGCAGTTCTTC. The complete variable domain, with remaining parts taken from reference TRBV13 and TRBJ2-1, reads AAGVIQSPRHLIKEKRETATLKCYPIPRHDTVYWYQQGPGQDPQFLISFYEKMQSDKGSIPDRFSAQQFSDYHSELNMSSLELGDSALYFCASSLAGRDNRNEQFFGPGTRLTVL.

V is TRBV7-9 and J is TRBJ1-3; no clear D. CDR1 is SEHNR and CDR2 is FQNEAQ in the germline V gene (reference sequence). CDR3 length: 14 amino acids. V lost 10 bases and J 0 bases, leaving 13 bases between the germline ends. The CDR3 spells CAMGLGNSGNTIYF. CDR3 DNA: TGTGCCATGGGTCTAGGGAACTCTGGAAACACCATATATTTT.